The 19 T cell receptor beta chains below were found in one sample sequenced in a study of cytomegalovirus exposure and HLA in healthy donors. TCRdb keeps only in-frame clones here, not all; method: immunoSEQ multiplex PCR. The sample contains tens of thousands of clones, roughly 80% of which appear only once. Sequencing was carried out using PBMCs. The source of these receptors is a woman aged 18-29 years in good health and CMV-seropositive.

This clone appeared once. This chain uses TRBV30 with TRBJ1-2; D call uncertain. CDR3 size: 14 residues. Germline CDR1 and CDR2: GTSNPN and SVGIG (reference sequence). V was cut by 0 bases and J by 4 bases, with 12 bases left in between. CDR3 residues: CAWSVNMFSYGYTF. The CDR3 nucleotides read TGTGCCTGGAGTGTAAATATGTTCAGCTATGGCTACACCTTC.

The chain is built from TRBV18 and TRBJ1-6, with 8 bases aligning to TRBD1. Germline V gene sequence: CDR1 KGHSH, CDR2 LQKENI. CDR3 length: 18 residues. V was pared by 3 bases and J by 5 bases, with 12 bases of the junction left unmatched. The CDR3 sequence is CASSPFGQGGLDNSPLHF. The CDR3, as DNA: TGTGCCAGCTCACCTTTTGGACAGGGTGGGTTAGATAATTCACCCCTCCACTTT.

CDR3 sequence: CASSLLGAFYNEQFF. In DNA, the CDR3 is TGTGCCAGCAGCTTACTTGGGGCGTTTTACAATGAGCAGTTCTTC. This sequence joins TRBV11-2 and TRBJ2-1; D perhaps matches TRBD1 (5 bases). Germline CDR1 is SGHAT and CDR2 is FQNNGV. This CDR3 spans 15 amino acids. V was clipped by 2 bases and J by 4 bases, with 12 bases between them.

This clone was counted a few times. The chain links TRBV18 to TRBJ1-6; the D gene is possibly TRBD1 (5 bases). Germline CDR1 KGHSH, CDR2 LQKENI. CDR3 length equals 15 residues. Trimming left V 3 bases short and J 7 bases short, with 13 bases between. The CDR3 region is CASSPRETENSPLHF. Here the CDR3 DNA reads TGTGCCAGCTCACCCAGGGAAACGGAAAATTCACCCCTCCACTTT.

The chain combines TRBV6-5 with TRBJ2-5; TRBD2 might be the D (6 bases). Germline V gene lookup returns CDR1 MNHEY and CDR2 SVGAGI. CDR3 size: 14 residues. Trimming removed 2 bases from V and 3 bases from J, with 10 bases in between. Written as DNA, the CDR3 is TGTGCCAGCAGTTACAGGTCGGGAGAAGAGACCCAGTACTTC. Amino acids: CASSYRSGEETQYF.

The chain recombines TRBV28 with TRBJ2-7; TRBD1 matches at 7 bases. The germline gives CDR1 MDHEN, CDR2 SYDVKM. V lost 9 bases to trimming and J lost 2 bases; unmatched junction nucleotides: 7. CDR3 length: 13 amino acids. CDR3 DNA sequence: TGTGCCAGAAGATACAGGGGTCCCTACGAGCAGTACTTC. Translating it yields CARRYRGPYEQYF. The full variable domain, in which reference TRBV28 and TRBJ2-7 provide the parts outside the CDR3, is DVKVTQSSRYLVKRTGEKVFLECVQDMDHENMFWYRQDPGLGLRLIYFSYDVKMKEKGDIPEGYSVSREKKERFSLILESASTNQTSMYLCARRYRGPYEQYFGPGTRLTVT.

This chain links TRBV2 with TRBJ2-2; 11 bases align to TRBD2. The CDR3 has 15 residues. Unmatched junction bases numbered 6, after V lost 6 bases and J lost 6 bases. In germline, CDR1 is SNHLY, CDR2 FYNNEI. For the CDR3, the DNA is TGTGCCAGCAGCGTAGCGGGGGGGCCGGCCGGGGAGCTGTTTTTT. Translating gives CASSVAGGPAGELFF. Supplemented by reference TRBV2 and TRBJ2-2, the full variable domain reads EPEVTQTPSHQVTQMGQEVILRCVPISNHLYFYWYRQILGQKVEFLVSFYNNEISEKSEIFDDQFSVERPDGSNFTLKIRSTKLEDSAMYFCASSVAGGPAGELFFGEGSRLTVL.

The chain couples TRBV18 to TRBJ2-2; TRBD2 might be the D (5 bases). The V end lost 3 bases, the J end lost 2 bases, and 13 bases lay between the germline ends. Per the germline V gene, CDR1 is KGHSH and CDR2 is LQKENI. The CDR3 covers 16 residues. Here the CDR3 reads CASSPIMTGNTGELFF. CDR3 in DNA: TGTGCCAGCTCACCCATCATGACGGGAAACACCGGGGAGCTGTTTTTT. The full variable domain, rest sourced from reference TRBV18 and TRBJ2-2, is NAGVMQNPRHLVRRRGQEARLRCSPMKGHSHVYWYRQLPEEGLKFMVYLQKENIIDESGMPKERFSAEFPKEGPSILRIQQVVRGDSAAYFCASSPIMTGNTGELFFGEGSRLTVL.

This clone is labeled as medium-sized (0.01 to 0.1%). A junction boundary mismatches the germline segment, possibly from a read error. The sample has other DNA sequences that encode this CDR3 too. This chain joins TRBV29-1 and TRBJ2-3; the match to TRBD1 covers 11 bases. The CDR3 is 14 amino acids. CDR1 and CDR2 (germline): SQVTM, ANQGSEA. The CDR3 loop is CSVEGQGATDTQYF. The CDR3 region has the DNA TGCAGCGTAGAAGGACAGGGGGCAACAGATACGCAGTATTTT.

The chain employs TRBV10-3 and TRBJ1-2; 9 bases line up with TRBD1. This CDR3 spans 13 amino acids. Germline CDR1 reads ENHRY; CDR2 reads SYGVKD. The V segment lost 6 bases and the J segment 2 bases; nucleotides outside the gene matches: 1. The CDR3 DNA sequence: TGTGCCATCAGCGGACAGGGGAACTATGGCTACACCTTC. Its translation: CAISGQGNYGYTF.

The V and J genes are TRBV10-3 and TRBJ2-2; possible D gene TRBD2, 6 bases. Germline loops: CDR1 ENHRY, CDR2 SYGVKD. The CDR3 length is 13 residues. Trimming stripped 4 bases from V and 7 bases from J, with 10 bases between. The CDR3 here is CAISGPGGGELFF. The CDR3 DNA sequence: TGTGCCATCAGTGGACCCGGGGGCGGGGAGCTGTTTTTT.

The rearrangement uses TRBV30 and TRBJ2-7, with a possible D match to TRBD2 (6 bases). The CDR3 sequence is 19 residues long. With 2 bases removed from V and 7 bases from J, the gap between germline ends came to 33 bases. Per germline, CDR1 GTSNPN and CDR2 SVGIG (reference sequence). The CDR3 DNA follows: TGTGCCTGGAGTACCGGGCATGATGTGGGGACCGTCGGGGGTTGGGAGCAGTACTTC. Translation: CAWSTGHDVGTVGGWEQYF.

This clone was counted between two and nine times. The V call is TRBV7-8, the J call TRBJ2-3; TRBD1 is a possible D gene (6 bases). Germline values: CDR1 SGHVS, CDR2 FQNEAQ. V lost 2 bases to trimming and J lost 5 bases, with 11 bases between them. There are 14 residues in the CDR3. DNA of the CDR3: TGTGCCAGCAGCTTAAAGAGGGGGAAAGATACGCAGTATTTT. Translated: CASSLKRGKDTQYF. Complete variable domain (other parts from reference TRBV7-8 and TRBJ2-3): GAGVSQSPRYKVAKRGQDVALRCDPISGHVSLFWYQQALGQGPEFLTYFQNEAQLDKSGLPSDRFFAERPEGSVSTLKIQRTQQEDSAVYLCASSLKRGKDTQYFGPGTRLTVL.

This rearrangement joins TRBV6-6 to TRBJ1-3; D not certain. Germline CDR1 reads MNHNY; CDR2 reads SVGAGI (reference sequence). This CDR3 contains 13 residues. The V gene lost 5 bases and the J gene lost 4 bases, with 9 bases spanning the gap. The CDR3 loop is CASSGEWGNTIYF. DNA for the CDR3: TGTGCCAGCAGTGGAGAGTGGGGAAACACCATATATTTT.

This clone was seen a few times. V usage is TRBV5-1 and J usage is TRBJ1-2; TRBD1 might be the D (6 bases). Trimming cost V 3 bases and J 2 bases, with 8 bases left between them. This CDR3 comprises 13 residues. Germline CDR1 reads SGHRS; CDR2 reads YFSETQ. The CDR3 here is CASSSGTNYGYTF. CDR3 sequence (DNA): TGCGCCAGCAGCTCCGGGACAAACTATGGCTACACCTTC.

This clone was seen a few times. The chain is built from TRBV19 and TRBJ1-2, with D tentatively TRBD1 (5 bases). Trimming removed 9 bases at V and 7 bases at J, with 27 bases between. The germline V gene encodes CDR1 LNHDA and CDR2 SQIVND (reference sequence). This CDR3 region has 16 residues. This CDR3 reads CASMEWGGRAMGGYTF. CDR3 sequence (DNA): TGTGCCAGCATGGAGTGGGGCGGCAGGGCAATGGGTGGCTACACCTTC.

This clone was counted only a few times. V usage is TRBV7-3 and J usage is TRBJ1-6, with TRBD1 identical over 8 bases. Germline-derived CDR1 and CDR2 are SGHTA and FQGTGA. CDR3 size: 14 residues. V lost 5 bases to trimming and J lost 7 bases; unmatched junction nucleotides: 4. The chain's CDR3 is CASSLTGVNSPLHF. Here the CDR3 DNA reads TGTGCCAGCAGCCTGACAGGGGTCAATTCACCCCTCCACTTT.

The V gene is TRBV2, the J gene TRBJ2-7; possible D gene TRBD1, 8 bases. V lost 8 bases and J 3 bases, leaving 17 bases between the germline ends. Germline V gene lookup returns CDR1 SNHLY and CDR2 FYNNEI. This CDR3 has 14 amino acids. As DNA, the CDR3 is TGTGCCAGCGGGAGGGCAGGGGGCGGCTACGAGCAGTACTTC. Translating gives CASGRAGGGYEQYF.

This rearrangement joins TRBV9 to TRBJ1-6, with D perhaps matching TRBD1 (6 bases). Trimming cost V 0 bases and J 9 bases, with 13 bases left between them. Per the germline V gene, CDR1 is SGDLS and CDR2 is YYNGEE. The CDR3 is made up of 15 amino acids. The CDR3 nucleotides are TGTGCCAGCAGCGTAGAGGGGGGGAGGGGTTCACCCCTCCACTTT. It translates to CASSVEGGRGSPLHF.